The table lists the clone carrying this T cell receptor beta chain with many counts. No antigen is known for it. Via MiXCR, TCRdb re-called the 5' RACE reads, giving one row per CDR3 protein. The table has about 300,000 distinct CDR3 sequences, 6.8% seen once. This entry belongs to a study of T cells after yellow fever vaccination. Study results and caveats: Weaker in magnitude, the secondary response showed a faster peak on day 5 versus 15. Abundant clonotypes from the bulk population could have been carried over as contaminants into FACS-sorted repertoires.

The germline V gene has CDR1 ENHRY and CDR2 SYGVKD. Deletions cut 7 bases from V and 2 bases from J, with 8 bases between. The CDR3 is 12 amino acids. The origin of this receptor is a man aged 18 to 30 who received the YFV17D yellow fever vaccine. V usage is TRBV10-3 and J usage is TRBJ2-5; D remains ambiguous. Sequencing used PBMCs, obtained about 49 days after the first yellow fever vaccination. The DNA for the CDR3 is TGTGCCATCAAAAGGGAACAAGAGACCCAGTACTTC. It translates to CAIKREQETQYF.